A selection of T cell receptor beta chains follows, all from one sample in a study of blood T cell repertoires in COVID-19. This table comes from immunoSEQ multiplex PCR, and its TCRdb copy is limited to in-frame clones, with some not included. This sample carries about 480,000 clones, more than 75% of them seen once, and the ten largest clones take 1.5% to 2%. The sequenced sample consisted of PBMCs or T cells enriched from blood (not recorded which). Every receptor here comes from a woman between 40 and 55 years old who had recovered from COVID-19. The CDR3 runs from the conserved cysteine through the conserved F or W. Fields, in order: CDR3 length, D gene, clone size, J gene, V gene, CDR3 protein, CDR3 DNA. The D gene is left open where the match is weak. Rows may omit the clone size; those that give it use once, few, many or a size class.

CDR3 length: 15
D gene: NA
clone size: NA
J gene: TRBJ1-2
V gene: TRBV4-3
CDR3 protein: CASSQDRRTPYGYTF
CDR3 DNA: TGCGCCAGCAGCCAAGATCGCCGGACTCCCTATGGCTACACCTTC

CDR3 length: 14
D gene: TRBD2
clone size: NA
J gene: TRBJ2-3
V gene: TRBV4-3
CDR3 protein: CASSQAVGGDTQYF
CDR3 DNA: TGCGCCAGCAGCCAAGCAGTGGGGGGGGATACGCAGTATTTT

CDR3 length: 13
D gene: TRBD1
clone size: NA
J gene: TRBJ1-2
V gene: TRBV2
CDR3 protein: CASGGDRAYGYTF
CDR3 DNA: TGTGCCTCAGGAGGGGACAGGGCCTATGGCTACACCTTC

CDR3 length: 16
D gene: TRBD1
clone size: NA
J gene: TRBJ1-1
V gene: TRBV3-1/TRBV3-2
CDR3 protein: CASSRLGQGENTEAFF
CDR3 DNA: TGTGCCAGCAGCCGATTAGGACAGGGGGAGAACACTGAAGCTTTCTTT

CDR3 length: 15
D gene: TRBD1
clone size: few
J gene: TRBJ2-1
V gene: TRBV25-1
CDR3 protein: CASSASRFRDREKFF
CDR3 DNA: TGTGCCAGCAGTGCTTCGAGGTTTAGGGACAGGGAAAAGTTCTTC

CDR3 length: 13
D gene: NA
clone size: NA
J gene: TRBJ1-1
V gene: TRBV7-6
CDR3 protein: CASSLQQGTEAFF
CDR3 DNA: TGTGCCAGCAGCTTGCAACAGGGAACTGAAGCTTTCTTT

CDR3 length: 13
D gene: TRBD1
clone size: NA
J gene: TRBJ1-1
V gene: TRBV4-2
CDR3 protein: CASSQLGTGETFF
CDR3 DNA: TGTGCCAGCAGCCAACTCGGGACAGGGGAGACTTTCTTT

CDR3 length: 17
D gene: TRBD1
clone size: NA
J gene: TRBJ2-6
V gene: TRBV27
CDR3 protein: CASSLKGGTSGANVLTF
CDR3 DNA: TGTGCCAGCAGTTTGAAAGGGGGCACTTCTGGGGCCAACGTCCTGACTTTC

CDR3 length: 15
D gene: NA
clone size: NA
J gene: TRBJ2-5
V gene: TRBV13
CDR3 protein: CASSPIGQIEETQYF
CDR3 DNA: TGTGCCAGCAGCCCCATCGGACAGATCGAAGAGACCCAGTACTTC

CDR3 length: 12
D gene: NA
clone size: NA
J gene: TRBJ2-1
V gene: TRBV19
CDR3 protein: CASKDSYNEQFF
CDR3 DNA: TGTGCCAGTAAGGACAGCTACAATGAGCAGTTCTTC

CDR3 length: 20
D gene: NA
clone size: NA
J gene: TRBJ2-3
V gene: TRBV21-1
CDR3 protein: CASSKVSPPWLAVNTDTQYF
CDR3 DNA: TGTGCCAGCAGCAAAGTGTCTCCACCTTGGCTAGCGGTAAACACAGATACGCAGTATTTT

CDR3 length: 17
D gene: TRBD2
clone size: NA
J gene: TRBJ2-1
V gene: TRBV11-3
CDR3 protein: CASRGGLAGGSYNEQFF
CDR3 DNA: TGTGCCAGCAGGGGGGGACTAGCGGGAGGATCCTACAATGAGCAGTTCTTC

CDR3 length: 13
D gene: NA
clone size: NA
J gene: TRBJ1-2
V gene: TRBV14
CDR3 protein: CASSQGVLYGYTF
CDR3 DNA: TGTGCCAGCAGCCAAGGAGTACTTTATGGCTACACCTTC

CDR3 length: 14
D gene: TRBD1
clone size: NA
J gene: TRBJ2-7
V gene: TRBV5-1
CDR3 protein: CASSSGQVSYEQYF
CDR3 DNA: TGCGCCAGCAGCTCAGGACAGGTCTCCTACGAGCAGTACTTC

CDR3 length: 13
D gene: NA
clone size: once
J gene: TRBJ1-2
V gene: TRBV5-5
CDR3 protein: CASSLVGAYGYTF
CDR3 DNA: TGTGCCAGCAGCTTGGTTGGGGCCTATGGCTACACCTTC

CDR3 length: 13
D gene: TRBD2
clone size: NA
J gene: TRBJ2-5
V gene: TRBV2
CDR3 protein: CASSDSGGETQYF
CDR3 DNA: TGTGCCAGCAGTGACTCCGGGGGGGAGACCCAGTACTTC

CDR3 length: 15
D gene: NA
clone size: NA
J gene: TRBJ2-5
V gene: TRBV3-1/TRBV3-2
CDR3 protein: CASSYVRGGQETQYF
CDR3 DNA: TGTGCCAGCAGCTACGTAAGAGGGGGCCAAGAGACCCAGTACTTC

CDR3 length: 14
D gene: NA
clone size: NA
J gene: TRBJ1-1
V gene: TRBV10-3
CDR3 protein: CAISAGNPAAEAFF
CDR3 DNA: TGTGCCATCAGTGCAGGCAACCCGGCCGCTGAAGCTTTCTTT

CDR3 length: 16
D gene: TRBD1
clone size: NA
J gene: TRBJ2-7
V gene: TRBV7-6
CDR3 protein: CASSLRGQGGPYEQYF
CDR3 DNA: TGTGCCAGCAGCTTAAGGGGACAGGGAGGACCCTACGAGCAGTACTTC

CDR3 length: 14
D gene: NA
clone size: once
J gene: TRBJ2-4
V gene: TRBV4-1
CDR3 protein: CASSAEILKNIQYF
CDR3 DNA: TGCGCCAGCAGCGCGGAGATCCTTAAAAACATTCAGTACTTC

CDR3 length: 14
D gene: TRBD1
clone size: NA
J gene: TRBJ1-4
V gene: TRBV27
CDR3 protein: CASSSRGPGEKLFF
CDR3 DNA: TGTGCCAGCAGTTCCAGGGGGCCCGGAGAAAAACTGTTTTTT

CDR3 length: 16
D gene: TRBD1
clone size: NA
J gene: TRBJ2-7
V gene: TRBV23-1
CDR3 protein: CASSPTQGQVTYEQYF
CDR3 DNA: TGCGCCAGCAGTCCTACCCAAGGACAGGTGACCTACGAGCAGTACTTC

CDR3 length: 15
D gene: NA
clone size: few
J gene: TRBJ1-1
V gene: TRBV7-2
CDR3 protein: CASSLARGVRTEAFF
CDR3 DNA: TGTGCCAGCAGCTTAGCCCGGGGGGTCCGTACTGAAGCTTTCTTT

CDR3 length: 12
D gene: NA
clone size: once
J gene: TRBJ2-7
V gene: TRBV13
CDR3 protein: CASSPRGYEQYF
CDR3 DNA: TGTGCCAGCAGCCCCAGGGGCTACGAGCAGTACTTC

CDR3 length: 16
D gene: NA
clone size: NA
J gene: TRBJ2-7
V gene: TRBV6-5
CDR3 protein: CASSYWTEPSSYEQYF
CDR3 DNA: TGTGCCAGCAGTTATTGGACAGAGCCTAGCTCCTACGAGCAGTACTTC

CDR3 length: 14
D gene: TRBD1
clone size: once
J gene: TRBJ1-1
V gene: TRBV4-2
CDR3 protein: CASSPPGQGAEAFF
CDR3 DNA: TGTGCCAGCAGCCCTCCGGGACAGGGTGCTGAAGCTTTCTTT

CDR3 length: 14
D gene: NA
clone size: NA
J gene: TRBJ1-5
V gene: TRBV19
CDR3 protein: CASSPRQGGQPQHF
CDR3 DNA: TGTGCCAGTAGCCCCCGGCAGGGAGGACAGCCCCAGCATTTT

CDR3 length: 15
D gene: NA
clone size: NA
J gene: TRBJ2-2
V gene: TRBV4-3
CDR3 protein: CASSQDRRVTGELFF
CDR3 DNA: TGCGCCAGCAGCCAAGATAGGAGGGTTACCGGGGAGCTGTTTTTT

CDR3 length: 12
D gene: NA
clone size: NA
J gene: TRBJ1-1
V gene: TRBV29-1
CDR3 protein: CSVVTGSTEAFF
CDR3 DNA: TGCAGCGTTGTGACGGGGAGCACTGAAGCTTTCTTT

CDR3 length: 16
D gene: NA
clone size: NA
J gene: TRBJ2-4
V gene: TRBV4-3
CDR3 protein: CASSPTYTGAKNIQYF
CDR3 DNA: TGCGCCAGCAGCCCCACCTACACGGGAGCCAAAAACATTCAGTACTTC

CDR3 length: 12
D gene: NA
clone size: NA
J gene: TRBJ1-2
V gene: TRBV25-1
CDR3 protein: CASSELAYGYTF
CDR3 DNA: TGTGCCAGCAGTGAACTGGCCTATGGCTACACCTTC

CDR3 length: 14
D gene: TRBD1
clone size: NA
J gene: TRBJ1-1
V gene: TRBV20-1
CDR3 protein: CSASIAGGVTEAFF
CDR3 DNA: TGCAGTGCTAGTATTGCAGGGGGCGTCACTGAAGCTTTCTTT

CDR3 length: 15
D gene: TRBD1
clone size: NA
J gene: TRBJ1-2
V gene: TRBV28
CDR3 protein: CASSSTPTGSYGYTF
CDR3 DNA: TGTGCCAGCAGTTCGACCCCGACAGGGAGCTATGGCTACACCTTC

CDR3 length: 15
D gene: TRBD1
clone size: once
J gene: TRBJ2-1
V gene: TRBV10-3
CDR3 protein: CAISTRDRGSDEQFF
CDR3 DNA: TGTGCCATCAGTACCCGGGACAGGGGTTCCGATGAGCAGTTCTTC

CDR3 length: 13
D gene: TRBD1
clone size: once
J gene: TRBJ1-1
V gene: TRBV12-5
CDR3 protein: CASGLQGATEAFF
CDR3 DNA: TGTGCTAGTGGTTTGCAGGGGGCCACTGAAGCTTTCTTT

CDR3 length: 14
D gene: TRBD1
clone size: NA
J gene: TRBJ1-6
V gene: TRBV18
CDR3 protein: CASSQTGGGSPLHF
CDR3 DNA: TGTGCCAGCTCACAAACAGGGGGTGGCTCACCCCTCCACTTT

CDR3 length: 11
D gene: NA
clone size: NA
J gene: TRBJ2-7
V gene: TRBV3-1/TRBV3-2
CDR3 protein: CASSERSEQYF
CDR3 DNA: TGTGCCAGCAGCGAAAGGAGCGAGCAGTACTTC

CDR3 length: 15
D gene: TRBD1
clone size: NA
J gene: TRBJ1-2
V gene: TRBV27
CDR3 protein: CASSPIDRGPYGYTF
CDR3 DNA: TGTGCCAGCAGCCCCATTGACAGGGGACCCTATGGCTACACCTTC

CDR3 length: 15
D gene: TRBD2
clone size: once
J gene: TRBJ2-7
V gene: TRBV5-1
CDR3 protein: CASSLTSGRVHEQYF
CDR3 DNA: TGCGCCAGCAGCCTAACTAGCGGGAGGGTCCACGAGCAGTACTTC

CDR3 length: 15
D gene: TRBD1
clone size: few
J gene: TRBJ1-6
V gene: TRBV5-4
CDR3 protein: CASSGQGARNSPLHF
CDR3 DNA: TGTGCCAGCAGCGGACAGGGGGCTCGTAATTCACCCCTCCACTTT

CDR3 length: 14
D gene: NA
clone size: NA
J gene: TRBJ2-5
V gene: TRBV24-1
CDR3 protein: CATSDLQGSETQYF
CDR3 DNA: TGTGCCACCAGTGATTTGCAGGGATCAGAGACCCAGTACTTC

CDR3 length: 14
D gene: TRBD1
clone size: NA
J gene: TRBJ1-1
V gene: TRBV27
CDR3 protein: CASSFGQANTEAFF
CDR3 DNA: TGTGCCAGCAGTTTTGGACAGGCGAACACTGAAGCTTTCTTT

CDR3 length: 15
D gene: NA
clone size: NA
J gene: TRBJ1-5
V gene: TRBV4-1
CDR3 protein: CASSQVEVARQPQHF
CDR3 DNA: TGCGCCAGCAGCCAAGTAGAGGTAGCAAGACAGCCCCAGCATTTT

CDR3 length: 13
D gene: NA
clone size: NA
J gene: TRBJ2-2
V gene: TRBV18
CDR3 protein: CASSPSNTGELFF
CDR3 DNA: TGTGCCAGCTCCCCGTCGAACACCGGGGAGCTGTTTTTT

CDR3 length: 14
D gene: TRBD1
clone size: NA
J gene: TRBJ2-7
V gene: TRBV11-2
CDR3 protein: CASSSQGAPYEQYF
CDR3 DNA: TGTGCCAGCAGCTCCCAGGGGGCCCCCTACGAGCAGTACTTC

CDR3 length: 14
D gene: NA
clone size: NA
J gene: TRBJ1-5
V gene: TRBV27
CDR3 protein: CASSSLQGTQPQHF
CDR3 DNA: TGTGCCAGCAGTTCACTACAGGGTACCCAGCCCCAGCATTTT

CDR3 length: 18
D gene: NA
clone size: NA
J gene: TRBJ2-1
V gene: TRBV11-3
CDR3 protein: CASSPRPGAGGRSNEQFF
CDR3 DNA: TGTGCCAGCAGCCCCAGACCCGGAGCGGGTGGAAGGTCCAATGAGCAGTTCTTC

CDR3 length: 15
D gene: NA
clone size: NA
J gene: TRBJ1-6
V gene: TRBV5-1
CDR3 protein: CASSLIGQGNSPLHF
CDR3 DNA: TGCGCCAGCAGCTTGATTGGCCAGGGGAATTCACCCCTCCACTTT

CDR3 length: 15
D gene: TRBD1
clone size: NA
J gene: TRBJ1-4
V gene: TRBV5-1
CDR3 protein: CASRTGGTGLEKLFF
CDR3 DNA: TGCGCCAGCAGAACTGGGGGGACAGGGCTTGAAAAACTGTTTTTT

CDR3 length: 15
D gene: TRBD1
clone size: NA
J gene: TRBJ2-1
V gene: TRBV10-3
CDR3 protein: CAISGGQGSVNEQFF
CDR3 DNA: TGTGCCATCAGCGGCGGACAGGGAAGTGTGAATGAGCAGTTCTTC